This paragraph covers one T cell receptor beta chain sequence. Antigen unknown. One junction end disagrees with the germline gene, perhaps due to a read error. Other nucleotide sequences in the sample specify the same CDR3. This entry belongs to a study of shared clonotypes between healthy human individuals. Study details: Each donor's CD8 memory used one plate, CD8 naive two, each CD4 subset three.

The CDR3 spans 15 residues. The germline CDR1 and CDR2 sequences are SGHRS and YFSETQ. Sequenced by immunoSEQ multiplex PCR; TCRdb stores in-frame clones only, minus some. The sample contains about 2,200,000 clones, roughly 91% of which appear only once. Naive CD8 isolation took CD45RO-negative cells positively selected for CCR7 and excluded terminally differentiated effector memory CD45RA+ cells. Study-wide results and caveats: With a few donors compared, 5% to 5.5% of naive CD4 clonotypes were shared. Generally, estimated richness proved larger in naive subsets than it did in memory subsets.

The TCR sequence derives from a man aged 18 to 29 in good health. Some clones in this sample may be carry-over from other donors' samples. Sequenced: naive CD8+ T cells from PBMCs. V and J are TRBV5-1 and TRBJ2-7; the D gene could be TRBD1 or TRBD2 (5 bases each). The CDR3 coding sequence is TGTGCCAGCAGCTCTACTGCACTGGGGGCCTACGAGCAGTACTTC. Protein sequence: CASSSTALGAYEQYF.